Listed here is a single T cell receptor (beta chain). Seattle patients were enrolled while actively infected and followed longitudinally. Germline assignment: CDR1 SGHRS and CDR2 YFSETQ. V trimming: 3 bases; J trimming: 5 bases; junction bases outside the gene matches: 7. This CDR3 has 15 residues. As handled by the study authors: How many nucleated cells were present was estimated from reference gene primer amplification. Clones were sequenced by immunoSEQ multiplex PCR, and TCRdb holds only the in-frame ones, with some missing. The DNA was the basis for D and trimming; V, J and clone size are from that table. The sample records some 240,000 clones, 82% being singletons. These data are taken from a study of blood T cell repertoires in COVID-19. Study context: Specimens from acute and convalescent COVID-19 originated in the United States, Italy and Spain. The analysed material was cDNA or gDNA that came from T cells, B-cell-depleted T cells, or PBMCs.

This chain uses TRBV5-1 with TRBJ2-5; 10 bases agree with TRBD1. The specimen was peripheral blood. This receptor was obtained from a woman between 70 and 85 years old with COVID-19, enrolled during active disease. This chain's CDR3 is CASSSPGTGVETQYF. The CDR3 coding sequence is TGCGCCAGCAGCTCCCCCGGGACAGGGGTGGAGACCCAGTACTTC.